Sequencing of this T cell receptor beta chain was carried out in a study of T cell responses to AZD1222 COVID-19 vaccine. The V end lost 0 bases, the J end lost 0 bases, and 12 bases lay between the germline ends. The CDR3 loop spans 17 amino acids. Per the germline V gene, CDR1 is LGHDT and CDR2 is YNNKEL (reference sequence). Profiled with immunoSEQ multiplex PCR; TCRdb holds only in-frame clones, not every one. The sample has 50,000 to 85,000 clones, approximately 79% seen once. This material consisted of peripheral blood, taken on day 0 of MenACWY control vaccination. The clonotype originates from an adult in good health. The chain joins TRBV3-1 (or the pseudogene TRBV3-2) to TRBJ1-3; D not resolved. The CDR3: CASSQERPGYSGNTIYF. As DNA, the CDR3 is TGTGCCAGCAGCCAAGAACGACCAGGTTACTCTGGAAACACCATATATTTT.